This TCR beta chain was profiled in a study of shared clonotypes between healthy human individuals. Regarding the study as a whole: Non-shared clonotypes showed lower generation probabilities than clonotypes common to all four donors. Sampling involved blood alone; tissue repertoires likely differ.

Profiled with immunoSEQ multiplex PCR; TCRdb holds only in-frame clones, not every one. The sample carries roughly 2 million clones, 85% to 95% recorded once. Only one count was recorded for this clone. The antigen is undetermined. The CDR3 is 14 amino acids. Trimming cost V 2 bases and J 11 bases, with 16 bases left between them. Germline CDR1 reads MNHNY; CDR2 reads SVGAGI (reference sequence). The chain has TRBV6-6 and TRBJ1-5, with D unclear. The sequenced sample consisted of naive CD4+ T cells sorted from blood. Indicated subset: CD45RA+ positively selected. The TCR sequence derives from a man aged 18 to 29 in good health. CDR3 sequence reads: CASSYPTGSGAQHF. The CDR3 nucleotides read TGTGCCAGCAGTTACCCCACGGGCTCAGGAGCCCAGCATTTT.